The 25 T cell receptor beta chains below come from one sample, sequenced in a study of blood T cell repertoires in COVID-19. Clones were read by immunoSEQ multiplex PCR, and TCRdb kept only the in-frame ones, dropping some. Of 300,000 to 450,000 clones listed, approximately 80% were seen once; the top ten hold over 0.95%. What was sequenced was peripheral blood. These receptors were taken from a human donor with acute or convalescent COVID-19. The donor label of this sample is uncertain.

This rearrangement joins TRBV19 to TRBJ2-1, with a possible D match to TRBD2 (6 bases). The V and J ends lost 8 bases and 8 bases respectively, with 31 bases between them. This CDR3 contains 18 residues. Germline CDR1 and CDR2: LNHDA and SQIVND (reference sequence). The DNA of the CDR3 is TGTGCCAGTGCCACCATCCGGCGGGGAGCTAGCAGGAAGGATGAGCAGTTCTTC. Protein product: CASATIRRGASRKDEQFF.

The V call is TRBV29-1, the J call TRBJ1-2; weak D call: TRBD1 (5 bases). CDR3 size: 12 residues. CDR1 is SQVTM and CDR2 is ANQGSEA in the germline V gene. V lost 7 bases and J lost 6, with 15 bases in between. The CDR3 is CSAIKGRDGYTF. CDR3 sequence (DNA): TGCAGCGCGATCAAGGGGCGTGATGGCTACACCTTC.

This clone was observed a single time. The CDR3 DNA reads as TGTGCCAGCAGCACGAGGCCGACAGGGGCGACCGGGGAGCTGTTTTTT. Its protein is CASSTRPTGATGELFF. V gene TRBV5-4 combines with J gene TRBJ2-2; 8 nucleotides align to TRBD1. The V gene end was trimmed by 4 bases and the J gene end by 5 bases; junction bases not matched to a gene: 10. The CDR3 sequence is 16 residues long. CDR1 is SGHNT, CDR2 YYREEE, per germline (reference sequence).

V is TRBV7-6 and J is TRBJ1-4; D is uncertain. V shed 1 base and J shed 5 bases, with 11 bases lying between them. CDR1 is SGHVS and CDR2 is FNYEAQ in the germline V gene. The CDR3 runs 15 residues. DNA for the CDR3: TGTGCCAGCAGCTTAGTTCACAGAGTAAATGAAAAACTGTTTTTT. It yields the protein CASSLVHRVNEKLFF.

The rearrangement links TRBV2 to TRBJ2-1; TRBD1 agrees at 11 bases. The CDR3 totals 15 residues. Germline CDR1 is SNHLY and CDR2 is FYNNEI. The V and J ends lost 8 bases and 2 bases, in that order; junction bases with no gene match: 5. In DNA, the CDR3 is TGTGCCAGCTCGGCGGGACAGGGGGCCTACAATGAGCAGTTCTTC. It yields the protein CASSAGQGAYNEQFF.

The rearrangement joins TRBV7-2 to TRBJ1-1, with a tentative D call TRBD1 (6 bases). V lost 1 base to trimming and J lost 10 bases, with 19 bases between them. This CDR3 is built from 15 residues. Germline V lookup: CDR1 SGHTA, CDR2 FQGNSA. CDR3 protein: CASSLEGRGLIRAFF. The CDR3 DNA reads as TGTGCCAGCAGCTTAGAGGGGAGGGGGTTGATTCGAGCTTTCTTT.

This clone has just a few counts. The gene calls are TRBV12-3 or TRBV12-4 and TRBJ2-7; D ambiguous. The CDR3 loop spans 13 amino acids. The V end lost 3 bases, the J end lost 5 bases, and 11 bases lay between the germline ends. The CDR3 reads CASSFRANHEQYF. CDR3 coding DNA: TGTGCCAGCAGTTTCCGCGCGAACCACGAGCAGTACTTC.

The genes are TRBV6-5 and TRBJ1-1; 7 bases align to TRBD1. The V segment lost 8 bases and the J segment 5 bases; nucleotides outside the gene matches: 8. The length of the CDR3 is 13 residues. Looked up from germline, CDR1 is MNHEY and CDR2 is SVGAGI. In nucleotides, the CDR3 is TGTGCCAGCGGCCGGAGACAGGGAACTGAAGCTTTCTTT. Protein: CASGRRQGTEAFF.

J is TRBJ1-2 and V is TRBV4-1; weak D call: TRBD1 (6 bases). V was cut by 0 bases and J by 4 bases, with 12 bases left in between. Germline loops: CDR1 MGHRA, CDR2 YSYEKL. The CDR3 runs to 15 residues. CDR3 sequence reads: CASSQDPKGVYGYTF. Here the CDR3 DNA reads TGCGCCAGCAGCCAAGACCCGAAGGGGGTCTATGGCTACACCTTC.

This rearrangement joins TRBV29-1 to TRBJ1-1; D gene unclear. The germline gives CDR1 SQVTM, CDR2 ANQGSEA. CDR3 length: 10 amino acids. Deletions cut 6 bases from V and 7 bases from J, with 9 bases between. The CDR3 nucleotides read TGCAGCGTGCTCCAGAATGAAGCTTTCTTT. Its protein product is CSVLQNEAFF.

The chain couples TRBV18 to TRBJ1-5, with 8 bases identical to TRBD1. Per the germline V gene, CDR1 is KGHSH and CDR2 is LQKENI. With V trimmed by 3 bases and J by 5 bases, 3 bases remained unmatched. The CDR3 is 14 amino acids. The CDR3 DNA follows: TGTGCCAGCTCACCCGGACAGGGACATCAGCCCCAGCATTTT. Its translation: CASSPGQGHQPQHF. The whole variable domain, filled in from reference TRBV18 and TRBJ1-5, reads NAGVMQNPRHLVRRRGQEARLRCSPMKGHSHVYWYRQLPEEGLKFMVYLQKENIIDESGMPKERFSAEFPKEGPSILRIQQVVRGDSAAYFCASSPGQGHQPQHFGDGTRLSIL.

This clone came up once. V and J are TRBV19 and TRBJ2-2; D perhaps matches TRBD2 (6 bases). V was cut by 6 bases and J by 5 bases, with 13 bases left in between. The CDR3 spans 14 residues. Germline CDR1 reads LNHDA; CDR2 reads SQIVND (reference sequence). The CDR3 nucleotides read TGTGCCAGTAGATGGGGAGGTCGGACCGGGGAGCTGTTTTTT. This encodes CASRWGGRTGELFF.

The V and J genes are TRBV4-2 and TRBJ1-1; maybe TRBD1 (6 bases). V lost 1 base and J 1 base, leaving 19 bases between the germline ends. The CDR3 contains 18 residues. Germline CDR1 and CDR2: LGHNA and YNFKEQ. Here the CDR3 DNA reads TGTGCCAGCAGCCAAGGGGGCGCGGGGGGCCCACAGAACACTGAAGCTTTCTTT. Protein: CASSQGGAGGPQNTEAFF.

The chain combines TRBV24-1 with TRBJ2-3; possible D gene TRBD2, 5 bases. The CDR3 loop spans 16 amino acids. Germline V lookup: CDR1 KGHDR, CDR2 SFDVKD. V lost 3 bases to trimming and J lost 2 bases, with 14 bases between them. The CDR3 here is CATSDTSKTATDTQYF. The CDR3 DNA follows: TGTGCCACCAGTGATACTAGTAAGACCGCCACAGATACGCAGTATTTT.

The chain has TRBV30 and TRBJ1-1, with D possibly TRBD1 on 5 matching bases. Germline V gives CDR1 GTSNPN, CDR2 SVGIG (reference sequence). V was trimmed by 3 bases and J by 3 bases, leaving 17 bases between them. CDR3 length equals 15 residues. CDR3 DNA: TGTGCCTGGAGCACCCCCCTATGGGGGGACACTGAAGCTTTCTTT. Protein: CAWSTPLWGDTEAFF.

The chain uses TRBV6-1 and TRBJ2-3; 12 nucleotides align to TRBD2. V gave up 4 bases and J gave up 4 bases; unmatched junction bases: 12. CDR3 length: 18 residues. Germline V gene lookup returns CDR1 MNHNS and CDR2 SASEGT. CDR3 in DNA: TGTGCCAGCAGTGGCCTCGTTACTAGCGGGGGGCGGGCAGATACGCAGTATTTT. It yields the protein CASSGLVTSGGRADTQYF.

This chain connects TRBV5-6 to TRBJ1-1; 10 bases are a match to TRBD1. The CDR3 totals 16 residues. Germline V gene data show CDR1 as SGHDT and CDR2 as YYEEEE. The V segment lost 0 bases and the J segment 0 bases; nucleotides outside the gene matches: 2. The CDR3 is CASSLAGTGVNTEAFF. The DNA for the CDR3 is TGTGCCAGCAGCTTGGCCGGGACAGGGGTGAACACTGAAGCTTTCTTT.

This sequence joins TRBV5-8 and TRBJ2-5, with 8 nucleotides matching TRBD1. The CDR3 totals 17 residues. Germline values: CDR1 SGHTS, CDR2 YDEGEE. The V gene end was trimmed by 5 bases and the J gene end by 7 bases; junction bases not matched to a gene: 19. For the CDR3, the DNA is TGTGCCAGCAGAAGACCCTACAGGGGGTTGGGGTTGGCGACCCAGTACTTC. It encodes CASRRPYRGLGLATQYF.

The chain joins TRBV29-1 to TRBJ1-1; unclear D gene. CDR3 size: 14 residues. The V and J ends lost 4 bases and 1 base respectively, with 13 bases between them. The germline gives CDR1 SQVTM, CDR2 ANQGSEA. CDR3 DNA sequence: TGCAGCGTTGTATCCATTGTCGGGAACACTGAAGCTTTCTTT. Protein product: CSVVSIVGNTEAFF.

This chain joins TRBV10-3 and TRBJ1-6; TRBD1 aligns across 7 bases. Germline CDR1 reads ENHRY; CDR2 reads SYGVKD. The CDR3 runs 14 residues. The J segment lost 4 bases and the V segment lost 7 bases, leaving 4 bases of the junction unmatched. The CDR3 DNA sequence: TGTGCCATCAAGGGGGCGGAATATAATTCACCCCTCCACTTT. Protein product: CAIKGAEYNSPLHF.

V usage is TRBV19 and J usage is TRBJ1-1, with TRBD1 as a possible D gene (6 bases). This CDR3 comprises 14 residues. With 0 bases removed from V and 7 bases from J, the gap between germline ends came to 12 bases. Germline-derived CDR1 and CDR2 are LNHDA and SQIVND (reference sequence). The CDR3 coding sequence is TGTGCCAGTAGTATAGATGGGGGCAGGGTTGAAGCTTTCTTT. This gives the protein CASSIDGGRVEAFF.

Regarding this clone: This specimen includes other DNA sequences encoding the same CDR3. The chain carries TRBV18 and TRBJ2-5, with 8 nucleotides matching TRBD1. The CDR3 spans 16 residues. Trimming took 1 base from V and 1 from J; bases not matched to a gene: 5. Germline values: CDR1 KGHSH, CDR2 LQKENI. The DNA of the CDR3 is TGTGCCAGCTCACCACGGGCAGGGGGCGGCCAAGAGACCCAGTACTTC. Amino acid sequence: CASSPRAGGGQETQYF.

As concerns this clone: The sample carries other DNA sequences with the same CDR3. The chain recombines TRBV19 with TRBJ1-1; possible D gene TRBD1, 5 bases. Germline V gene sequence: CDR1 LNHDA, CDR2 SQIVND (reference sequence). The ends were cut back, 2 bases at V and 1 base at J, with 5 bases in the middle. CDR3 length: 13 residues. In nucleotides, the CDR3 is TGTGCCAGTAGTATACAGGGGAACACTGAAGCTTTCTTT. This encodes CASSIQGNTEAFF.

The chain links TRBV29-1 to TRBJ2-5; TRBD2 aligns across 10 bases. The CDR3 consists of 12 residues. CDR1 is SQVTM and CDR2 is ANQGSEA in the germline V gene. V dropped 7 bases and J dropped 5; count of bases not matched to a gene: 4. The CDR3: CSASGSGETQYF. The CDR3 DNA reads TGCAGCGCTAGCGGGAGCGGGGAGACCCAGTACTTC.

The chain combines TRBV30 with TRBJ2-3; D is undetermined. CDR3 length: 13 amino acids. V was cut by 4 bases and J by 4 bases, with 12 bases left in between. CDR1 GTSNPN and CDR2 SVGIG come from the germline V gene (reference sequence). The CDR3 DNA is TGTGCCTGGACTAGATCGTTAGCAGATACGCAGTATTTT. Translated: CAWTRSLADTQYF.